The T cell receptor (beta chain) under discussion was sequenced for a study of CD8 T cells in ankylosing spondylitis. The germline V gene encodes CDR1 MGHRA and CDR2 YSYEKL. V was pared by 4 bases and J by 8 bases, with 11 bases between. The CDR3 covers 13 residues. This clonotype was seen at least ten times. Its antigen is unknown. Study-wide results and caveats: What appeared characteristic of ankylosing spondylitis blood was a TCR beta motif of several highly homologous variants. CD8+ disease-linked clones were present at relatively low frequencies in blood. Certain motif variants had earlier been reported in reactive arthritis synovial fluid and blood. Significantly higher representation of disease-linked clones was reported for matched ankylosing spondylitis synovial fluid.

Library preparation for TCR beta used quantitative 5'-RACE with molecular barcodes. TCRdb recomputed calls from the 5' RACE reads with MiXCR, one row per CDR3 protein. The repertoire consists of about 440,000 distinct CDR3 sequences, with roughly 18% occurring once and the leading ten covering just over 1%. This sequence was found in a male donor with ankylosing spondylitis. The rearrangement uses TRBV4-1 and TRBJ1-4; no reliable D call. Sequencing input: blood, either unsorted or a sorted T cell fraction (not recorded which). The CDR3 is CASSLVVREKLFF. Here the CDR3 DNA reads TGCGCCAGCAGCCTCGTCGTCCGGGAAAAACTGTTTTTT.